The 32 T cell receptor beta chains reported below all come from one sample, sequenced in a study of T cell repertoires in cytomegalovirus infection. For these receptors, no antigen is known. TCRdb re-called the reads with MiXCR, one entry per CDR3 protein. The sample includes around 900,000 distinct CDR3 sequences, 31% seen only once; the top ten take roughly 13%. Sequences were derived from cultured CD8+ T cells from PBMCs, sampled from culture after CMV antigen stimulation. These receptors originate from a human donor in good health (CMV status not recorded). Some clones in this sample may be carry-over from other donors' samples.

This chain links TRBV11-2 with TRBJ1-1, with D unclear. The CDR3 is 13 amino acids. The V and J ends lost 0 bases and 3 bases respectively, with 5 bases between them. Germline V lookup: CDR1 SGHAT, CDR2 FQNNGV. CDR3 sequence: CASSLELYTEAFF. The CDR3 DNA reads as TGTGCCAGCAGCTTAGAGCTATACACTGAAGCTTTCTTT.

The chain couples TRBV7-9 to TRBJ2-3, with TRBD2 matching over 9 bases. The V and J ends lost 10 bases and 8 bases, in that order; junction bases with no gene match: 13. CDR1 is SEHNR, CDR2 FQNEAQ, per germline (reference sequence). The CDR3 sequence is 14 residues long. The CDR3 loop reads CAIPGAGGQLTQYF. DNA for the CDR3: TGTGCCATCCCGGGAGCGGGGGGCCAACTTACGCAGTATTTT.

This clonotype appeared a few times. The chain uses TRBV7-2 and TRBJ1-2; 9 bases map to TRBD1. The CDR3 runs to 16 residues. With V trimmed by 4 bases and J by 0 bases, 6 bases remained unmatched. Germline loops: CDR1 SGHTA, CDR2 FQGNSA. The CDR3 sequence: CASSSGQGTPNYGYTF. The CDR3 DNA reads as TGTGCCAGCAGCTCCGGACAGGGGACTCCTAACTATGGCTACACCTTC.

For this clonotype: A single base separates this from a much larger clone, so it may be a read error. V and J are TRBV7-2 and TRBJ2-5, with TRBD2 matching over 14 bases. The CDR3 has 15 amino acids. Germline values: CDR1 SGHTA, CDR2 FQGNSA. The CDR3 bases are TGTGCCAACAGCTCGGGACTAGCGGGGGCTGAGACCCAGTACTTC. This encodes CANSSGLAGAETQYF.

This clonotype was picked up a small number of times. The chain is built from TRBV11-2 and TRBJ1-1; no clear D. The CDR3 sequence is 12 residues long. The V end was cut by 5 bases, the J end by 4 bases, with 8 bases between. CDR1 and CDR2 (germline): SGHAT, FQNNGV. The CDR3 protein is CASSREVTEAFF. The CDR3 DNA follows: TGTGCCAGCAGCAGAGAGGTCACTGAAGCTTTCTTT.

This chain uses TRBV27 with TRBJ2-5; 10 positions agree with TRBD2. CDR1 and CDR2 from the germline V gene are MNHEY and SMNVEV (reference sequence). Trimming took 8 bases from V and 2 from J; bases not matched to a gene: 8. There are 15 residues in the CDR3. CDR3 protein: CASCPQRGGQETQYF. In DNA, the CDR3 is TGTGCCAGCTGTCCCCAGCGGGGGGGTCAAGAGACCCAGTACTTC.

This clonotype appeared a few times. The V gene is TRBV7-9, the J gene TRBJ2-1; D is perhaps TRBD2 (6 bases). The CDR3 is 15 residues long. Between the trimmed V and J ends, which lost 0 bases and 7 bases, there was a span of 13 bases. The V gene's germline CDR1 is SEHNR and CDR2 FQNEAQ (reference sequence). The CDR3 loop is CASSLAEASENEQFF. CDR3 coding DNA: TGTGCCAGCAGCTTAGCGGAGGCTAGCGAAAATGAGCAGTTCTTC.

Only a few counts were recorded for this clonotype. The chain links TRBV6-6 to TRBJ1-5; TRBD1 is a possible D gene (5 bases). Trimming took off 4 bases at V and 5 bases at J, with 18 bases between the two ends. The CDR3 runs 16 residues. The V gene's germline CDR1 is MNHNY and CDR2 SVGAGI (reference sequence). The DNA for the CDR3 is TGTGCCAGCAGTTTGCGGGACGTTATTTCAGATCAGCCCCAGCATTTT. This encodes CASSLRDVISDQPQHF.

This chain joins TRBV6-1 and TRBJ1-2; D not resolved. Germline assignment: CDR1 MNHNS and CDR2 SASEGT. V was clipped by 5 bases and J by 4 bases, with 17 bases between them. The CDR3 runs to 15 residues. CDR3 in amino acids: CASSPRNLDVYGYTF. The CDR3, as DNA: TGTGCCAGCAGTCCCCGTAATCTAGACGTCTATGGCTACACCTTC.

This clonotype was seen more than once but under ten times. The chain recombines TRBV6-1 with TRBJ2-1; perhaps TRBD2 as D (6 bases). The CDR3 runs to 13 residues. V was shortened by 6 bases and J by 8 bases, with 14 bases between the two germline ends. Germline V gives CDR1 MNHNS, CDR2 SASEGT. CDR3 region: CASSPGRGYEQFF. CDR3 bases: TGTGCCAGCAGCCCCGGGAGAGGGTATGAGCAGTTCTTC.

This clonotype came up a few times. The V call is TRBV7-9, the J call TRBJ1-2; 8 bases align to TRBD1. V was clipped by 5 bases and J by 5 bases; unmatched bases: 13. CDR1 is SEHNR and CDR2 is FQNEAQ in the germline V gene (reference sequence). The CDR3 loop spans 16 amino acids. The CDR3 region is CASSADGTGYLYGYTF. CDR3 bases: TGTGCCAGCAGCGCCGATGGGACAGGTTATTTATATGGCTACACCTTC.

This clonotype appeared a few times. The rearrangement links TRBV4-3 to TRBJ2-1; D remains unclear. V lost 2 bases, J lost 0 bases, and 8 bases lay in between. The germline gives CDR1 LGHNA, CDR2 YSLEER. The CDR3 has 15 amino acids. The CDR3 sequence is CASSQLVSSYNEQFF. The CDR3 coding sequence is TGCGCCAGCAGCCAACTGGTTAGCTCCTACAATGAGCAGTTCTTC.

The genes are TRBV15 and TRBJ2-3, with 7 bases matching TRBD1. J was trimmed by 9 bases and V by 2 bases; bases with no gene match: 5. CDR1 and CDR2 (germline): LNHNV, YYDKDF (reference sequence). The CDR3 is made up of 13 amino acids. As DNA, the CDR3 is TGTGCCACCAGCAGAAACCGACAGGGAACGCAGTATTTT. Translating it yields CATSRNRQGTQYF.

The chain is built from TRBV4-1 and TRBJ2-5, with TRBD1 matching 7 bases. The CDR3 runs 15 residues. V dropped 4 bases and J dropped 5; count of bases not matched to a gene: 10. CDR1 and CDR2 from the germline V gene are MGHRA and YSYEKL. The CDR3 region has the DNA TGCGCCAGCAGCCGCTCCGAGGGGGCCGGTGAGACCCAGTACTTC. Its translation is CASSRSEGAGETQYF.

This clonotype was observed a few times. The V gene is TRBV7-9, the J gene TRBJ1-4; D is perhaps TRBD1 (5 bases). Germline V gives CDR1 SEHNR, CDR2 FQNEAQ (reference sequence). V was cut by 5 bases and J by 3 bases, with 16 bases left in between. This CDR3 spans 16 amino acids. The CDR3 bases are TGTGCCAGCAGCGCAGGGTGGGGGGGACCTAATGAAAAACTGTTTTTT. Translating it yields CASSAGWGGPNEKLFF.

The rearrangement links TRBV7-9 to TRBJ2-7, with 10 bases lining up with TRBD2. Germline V gene lookup returns CDR1 SEHNR and CDR2 FQNEAQ (reference sequence). The CDR3 is 15 amino acids. V shed 5 bases, J shed 3 bases, and the junction held 7 bases outside the gene matches. The CDR3 reads CASSAGTSVLYEQYV. CDR3 nucleotides: TGTGCCAGCAGCGCCGGGACTAGCGTCCTCTACGAGCAGTACGTC.

The V gene is TRBV5-6, the J gene TRBJ1-2; the match to TRBD1 covers 8 bases. V trimming: 4 bases; J trimming: 5 bases; junction bases outside the gene matches: 4. Germline V gives CDR1 SGHDT, CDR2 YYEEEE. This CDR3 region has 13 residues. The chain's CDR3 is CASSMGTGYGYTF. DNA of the CDR3: TGTGCCAGCAGCATGGGGACAGGATATGGCTACACCTTC.

This clonotype appeared a few times. The rearrangement links TRBV7-9 to TRBJ1-1; TRBD1 might be the D (5 bases). V was trimmed by 2 bases and J by 2 bases, leaving 9 bases between them. CDR1 is SEHNR and CDR2 is FQNEAQ in the germline V gene (reference sequence). The CDR3 has 14 amino acids. The CDR3 here is CASSLKGINTEAFF. The DNA for the CDR3 is TGTGCCAGCAGCTTAAAGGGGATTAACACTGAAGCTTTCTTT.

The chain has TRBV7-9 and TRBJ2-7; TRBD2 is a possible D gene (5 bases). Germline V gene sequence: CDR1 SEHNR, CDR2 FQNEAQ (reference sequence). The CDR3 has 15 residues. Trimming removed 5 bases at V and 4 bases at J, with 18 bases between. DNA for the CDR3: TGTGCCAGCAGCCAGGCGGGCGGCAAATCGTACGAGCAGTACGTC. As protein: CASSQAGGKSYEQYV.

A few counts support this clonotype. The V call is TRBV2, the J call TRBJ2-6; 9 nucleotides align to TRBD1. CDR3 size: 20 residues. The trim removed 5 bases at V and 1 base at J, leaving 15 bases unmatched. Looked up from germline, CDR1 is SNHLY and CDR2 is FYNNEI. The CDR3 reads CASSHPTGTGKTSGANVLTF. Here the CDR3 DNA reads TGTGCCAGCAGTCATCCAACCGGGACAGGGAAAACTTCTGGGGCCAACGTCCTGACTTTC.

This chain uses TRBV13 with TRBJ2-1; 7 bases fit TRBD1. V shed 5 bases and J 7 bases; nucleotides not matched to a gene: 11. This CDR3 contains 15 residues. CDR1 is PRHDT and CDR2 is FYEKMQ in the germline V gene (reference sequence). The CDR3 loop reads CASSAPGTAINEQFF. The CDR3 coding sequence is TGTGCCAGCAGCGCCCCCGGGACAGCGATTAATGAGCAGTTCTTC.

This clonotype was seen many times. The rearrangement joins TRBV6-1 to TRBJ2-7; 8 bases map to TRBD2. This CDR3 contains 13 residues. The V and J ends lost 6 bases and 4 bases, in that order; junction bases with no gene match: 5. In germline, CDR1 is MNHNS, CDR2 SASEGT. CDR3: CASRPRGGYEQYV. The CDR3 DNA sequence: TGTGCCAGCAGGCCCCGGGGGGGATACGAGCAGTACGTC.

This sequence joins TRBV7-9 and TRBJ2-1; D not resolved. The V end was cut by 1 base, the J end by 5 bases, with 9 bases between. The CDR3 is made up of 14 amino acids. Germline loops: CDR1 SEHNR, CDR2 FQNEAQ (reference sequence). The CDR3 protein is CASSLVLDHNEQFF. The CDR3 DNA reads TGTGCCAGCAGCTTAGTTCTAGATCACAATGAGCAGTTCTTC.

This chain joins TRBV12-3 or TRBV12-4 and TRBJ2-2, with D uncertain. V was cut by 11 bases and J by 5 bases, with 15 bases left in between. This CDR3 has 13 residues. The CDR3 DNA sequence: TGTGCCGGATCACAGTCGCCGACCGGGGAGCTGTTTTTT. Protein: CAGSQSPTGELFF.

A few counts support this clonotype. This rearrangement joins TRBV2 to TRBJ1-5; D unclear. The CDR3 is made up of 14 amino acids. Trimming cost V 8 bases and J 0 bases, with 11 bases left between them. In germline, CDR1 is SNHLY, CDR2 FYNNEI. CDR3 in amino acids: CASGPLNSNQPQHF. The DNA of the CDR3 is TGTGCCAGCGGTCCCCTAAATAGCAATCAGCCCCAGCATTTT.

This clonotype was counted only a few times. The chain couples TRBV7-6 to TRBJ2-1; TRBD2 matches 13 bases. The germline V gene encodes CDR1 SGHVS and CDR2 FNYEAQ. The CDR3 runs 17 residues. V lost 5 bases and J lost 0; bases outside the gene matches: 4. CDR3: CASSPGTSGASYNEQFF. The DNA of the CDR3 is TGTGCCAGCAGCCCCGGGACTAGCGGGGCCTCCTACAATGAGCAGTTCTTC. Full variable domain (rest looked up from reference TRBV7-6 and TRBJ2-1): GAGVSQSPRYKVTKRGQDVALRCDPISGHVSLYWYRQALGQGPEFLTYFNYEAQQDKSGLPNDRFSAERPEGSISTLTIQRTEQRDSAMYRCASSPGTSGASYNEQFFGPGTRLTVL.

This clonotype showed up just a few times. The chain uses TRBV19 and TRBJ1-1, with D perhaps matching TRBD1 (6 bases). V was shortened by 6 bases and J by 4 bases, with 15 bases between the two germline ends. Germline V gene data show CDR1 as LNHDA and CDR2 as SQIVND (reference sequence). The CDR3 sequence is 14 residues long. The CDR3 DNA reads as TGTGCCAGTAGCAACTGGCGCAGGGGCACTGAAGCTTTCTTT. It translates to CASSNWRRGTEAFF.

In its sample, this clonotype was seen many times. The chain uses TRBV7-2 and TRBJ2-1; 9 bases are shared with TRBD2. The V segment lost 5 bases and the J segment 8 bases; nucleotides outside the gene matches: 10. The germline CDR1 and CDR2 sequences are SGHTA and FQGNSA. This CDR3 has 15 amino acids. The CDR3 nucleotides read TGTGCCAGCAGCCTCGGGACTAGCAAAGTCGATGAGCAGTTCTTC. Translating gives CASSLGTSKVDEQFF.

This clonotype was seen a few times. The chain uses TRBV7-8 and TRBJ2-3, with D possibly called TRBD1 or TRBD2 (5 bases each). The germline gives CDR1 SGHVS, CDR2 FQNEAQ. The ends were cut back, 1 base at V and 2 bases at J, with 16 bases in the middle. The CDR3 consists of 17 residues. CDR3 sequence: CASSLGRGVVATDTQYF. CDR3 bases: TGTGCCAGCAGCTTAGGTAGAGGGGTCGTGGCCACAGATACGCAGTATTTT.

This clonotype occurred a few times. V is TRBV12-3 or TRBV12-4 and J is TRBJ1-3; D is undetermined. V shed 1 base and J shed 5 bases, with 3 bases lying between them. This CDR3 is 12 amino acids long. The CDR3, as DNA: TGTGCCAGCAGTTTAGGGCGAAACACCATATATTTT. Translated: CASSLGRNTIYF.

This clonotype showed up many times. The rearrangement links TRBV7-2 to TRBJ2-7, with D uncertain. Germline CDR1 SGHTA, CDR2 FQGNSA. The CDR3 covers 13 residues. V lost 3 bases, J lost 3 bases, and 9 bases lay in between. CDR3 protein: CASSLADDYEQYV. The CDR3 DNA sequence: TGTGCCAGCAGCTTGGCGGACGACTACGAGCAGTACGTC.

This clonotype was observed a handful of times. The V call is TRBV19, the J call TRBJ2-3; tentatively, D is TRBD1 (5 bases). V shed 2 bases and J shed 1 base, with 13 bases lying between them. This CDR3 has 16 amino acids. CDR1 and CDR2 (germline): LNHDA, SQIVND (reference sequence). CDR3 amino acids: CASSILLGQGTDTQYF. The DNA for the CDR3 is TGTGCCAGTAGTATACTCCTCGGACAAGGCACAGATACGCAGTATTTT.